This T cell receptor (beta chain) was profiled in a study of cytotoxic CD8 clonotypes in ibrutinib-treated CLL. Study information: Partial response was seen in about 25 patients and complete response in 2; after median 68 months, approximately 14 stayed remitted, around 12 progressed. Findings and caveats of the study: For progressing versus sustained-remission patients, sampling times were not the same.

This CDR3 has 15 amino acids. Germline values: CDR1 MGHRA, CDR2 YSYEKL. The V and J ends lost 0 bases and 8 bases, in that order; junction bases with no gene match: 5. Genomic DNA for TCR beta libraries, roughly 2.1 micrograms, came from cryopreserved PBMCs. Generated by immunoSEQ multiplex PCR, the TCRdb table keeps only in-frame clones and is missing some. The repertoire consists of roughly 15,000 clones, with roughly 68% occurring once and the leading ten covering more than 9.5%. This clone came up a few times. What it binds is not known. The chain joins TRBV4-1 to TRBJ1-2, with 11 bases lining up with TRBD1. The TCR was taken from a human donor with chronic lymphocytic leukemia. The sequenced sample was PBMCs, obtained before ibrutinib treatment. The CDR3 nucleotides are TGCGCCAGCAGCCAAGATATGGACAGGGGGCAGGGCTACACCTTC. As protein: CASSQDMDRGQGYTF.